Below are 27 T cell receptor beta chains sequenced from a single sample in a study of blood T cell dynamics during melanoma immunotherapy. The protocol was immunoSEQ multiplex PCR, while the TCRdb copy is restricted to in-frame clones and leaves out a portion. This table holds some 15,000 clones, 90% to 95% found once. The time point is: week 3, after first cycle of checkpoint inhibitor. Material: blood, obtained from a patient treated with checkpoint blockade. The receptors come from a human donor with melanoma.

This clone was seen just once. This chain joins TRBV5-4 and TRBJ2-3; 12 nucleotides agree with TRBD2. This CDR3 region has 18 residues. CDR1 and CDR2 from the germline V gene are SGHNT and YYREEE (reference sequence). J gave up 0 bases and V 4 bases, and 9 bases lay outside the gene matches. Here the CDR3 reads CASSPRLAGALSTDTQYF. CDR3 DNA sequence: TGTGCCAGCAGCCCTAGACTAGCGGGGGCCCTTAGCACAGATACGCAGTATTTT.

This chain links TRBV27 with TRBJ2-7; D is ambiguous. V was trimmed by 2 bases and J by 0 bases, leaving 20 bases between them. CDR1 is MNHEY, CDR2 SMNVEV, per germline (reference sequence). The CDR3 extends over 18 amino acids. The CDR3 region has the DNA TGTGCCAGCAGTTTAGGAGACCCATGGCGGCGAAGCTCCTACGAGCAGTACTTC. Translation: CASSLGDPWRRSSYEQYF.

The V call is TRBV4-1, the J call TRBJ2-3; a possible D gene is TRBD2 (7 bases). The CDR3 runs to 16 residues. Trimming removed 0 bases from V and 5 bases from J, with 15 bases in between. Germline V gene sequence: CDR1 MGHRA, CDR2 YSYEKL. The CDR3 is CASSQDAGGQGDTQYF. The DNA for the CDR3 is TGCGCCAGCAGCCAAGATGCCGGGGGGCAGGGAGATACGCAGTATTTT.

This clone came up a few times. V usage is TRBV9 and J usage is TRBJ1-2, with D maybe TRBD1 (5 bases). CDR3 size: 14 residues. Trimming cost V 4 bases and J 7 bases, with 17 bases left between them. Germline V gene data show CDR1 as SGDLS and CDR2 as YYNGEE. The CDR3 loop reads CASSLGLIRGGYTF. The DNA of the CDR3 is TGTGCCAGCAGCTTAGGACTGATAAGGGGTGGCTACACCTTC. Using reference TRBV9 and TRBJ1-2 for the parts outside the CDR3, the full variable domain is DSGVTQTPKHLITATGQRVTLRCSPRSGDLSVYWYQQSLDQGLQFLIQYYNGEERAKGNILERFSAQQFPDLHSELNLSSLELGDSALYFCASSLGLIRGGYTFGSGTRLTVV.

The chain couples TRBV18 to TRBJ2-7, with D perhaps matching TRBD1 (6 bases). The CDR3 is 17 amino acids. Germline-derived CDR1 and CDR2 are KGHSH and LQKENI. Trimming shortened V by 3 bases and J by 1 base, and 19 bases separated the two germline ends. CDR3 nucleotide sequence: TGTGCCAGCTCACCTATACGGTCACAGGGTATGTCCTACGAGCAGTACTTC. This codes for CASSPIRSQGMSYEQYF.

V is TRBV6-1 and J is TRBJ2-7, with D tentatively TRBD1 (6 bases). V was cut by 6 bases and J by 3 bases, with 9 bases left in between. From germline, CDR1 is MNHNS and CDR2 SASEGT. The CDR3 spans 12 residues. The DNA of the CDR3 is TGTGCCAGCAGGCGGACAGACTACGAGCAGTACTTC. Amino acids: CASRRTDYEQYF.

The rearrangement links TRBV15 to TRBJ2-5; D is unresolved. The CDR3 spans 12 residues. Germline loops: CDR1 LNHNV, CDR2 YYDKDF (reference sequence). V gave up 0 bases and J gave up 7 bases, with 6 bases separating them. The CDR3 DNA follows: TGTGCCACCAGCAGAGACGGCGGGACCCAGTACTTC. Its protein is CATSRDGGTQYF.

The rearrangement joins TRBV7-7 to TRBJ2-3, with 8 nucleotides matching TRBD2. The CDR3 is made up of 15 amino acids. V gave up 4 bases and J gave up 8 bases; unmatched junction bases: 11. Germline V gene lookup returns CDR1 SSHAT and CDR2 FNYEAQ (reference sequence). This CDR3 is CASSYGGGHQGTQYF. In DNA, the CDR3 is TGTGCCAGCAGCTACGGGGGGGGGCATCAAGGTACGCAGTATTTT.

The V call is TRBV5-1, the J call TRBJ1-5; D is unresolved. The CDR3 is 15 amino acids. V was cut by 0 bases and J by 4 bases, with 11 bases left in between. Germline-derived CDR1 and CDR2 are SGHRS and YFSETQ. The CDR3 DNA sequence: TGCGCCAGCAGCTTGGACGGCACCAATAATCAGCCCCAGCATTTT. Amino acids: CASSLDGTNNQPQHF.

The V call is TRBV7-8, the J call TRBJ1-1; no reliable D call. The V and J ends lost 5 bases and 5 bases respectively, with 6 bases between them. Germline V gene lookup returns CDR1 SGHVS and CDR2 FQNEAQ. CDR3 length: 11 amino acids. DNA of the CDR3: TGTGCCAGCAGCGTTTGGACTGAAGCTTTCTTT. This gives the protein CASSVWTEAFF.

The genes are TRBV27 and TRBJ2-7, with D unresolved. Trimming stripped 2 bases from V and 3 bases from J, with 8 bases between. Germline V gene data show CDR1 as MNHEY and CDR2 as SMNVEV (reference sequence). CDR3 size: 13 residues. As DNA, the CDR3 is TGTGCCAGCAGTTTAACCACCAACTACGAGCAGTACTTC. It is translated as CASSLTTNYEQYF.

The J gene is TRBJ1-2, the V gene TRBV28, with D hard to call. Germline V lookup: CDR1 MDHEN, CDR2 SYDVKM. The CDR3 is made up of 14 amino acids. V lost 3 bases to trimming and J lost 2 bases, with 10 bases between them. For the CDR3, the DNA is TGTGCCAGCAGTTTCTTCGGAAGCAACTATGGCTACACCTTC. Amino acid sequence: CASSFFGSNYGYTF.

The CDR3 nucleotides are TGTGCCACCAGCTCCCCAGGACTAGCGGGGATTCAAGAGACCCAGTACTTC. Translated, it gives CATSSPGLAGIQETQYF. V is TRBV15 and J is TRBJ2-5, with 12 bases identical to TRBD2. With V trimmed by 5 bases and J by 2 bases, 9 bases remained unmatched. The germline V gene has CDR1 LNHNV and CDR2 YYDKDF (reference sequence). This CDR3 contains 17 residues.

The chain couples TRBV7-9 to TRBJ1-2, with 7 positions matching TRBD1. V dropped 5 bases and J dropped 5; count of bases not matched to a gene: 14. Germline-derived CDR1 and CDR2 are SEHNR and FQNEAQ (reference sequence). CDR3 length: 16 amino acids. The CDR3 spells CASSLGTAGFGYGYTF. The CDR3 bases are TGTGCCAGCAGCCTCGGGACAGCGGGGTTCGGGTATGGCTACACCTTC.

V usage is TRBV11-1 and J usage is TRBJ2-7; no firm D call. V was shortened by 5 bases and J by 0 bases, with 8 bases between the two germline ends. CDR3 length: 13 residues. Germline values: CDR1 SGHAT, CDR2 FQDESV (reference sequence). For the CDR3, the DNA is TGTGCCAGCAGCCCCAAGAGCTCCTACGAGCAGTACTTC. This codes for CASSPKSSYEQYF.

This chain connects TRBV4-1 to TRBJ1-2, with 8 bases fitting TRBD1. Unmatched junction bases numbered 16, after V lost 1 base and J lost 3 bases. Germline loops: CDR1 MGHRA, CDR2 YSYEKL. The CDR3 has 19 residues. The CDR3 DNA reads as TGCGCCAGCAGCCAAGCTTGGCCTGCTCGACGGACAGGGTACTATGGCTACACCTTC. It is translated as CASSQAWPARRTGYYGYTF.

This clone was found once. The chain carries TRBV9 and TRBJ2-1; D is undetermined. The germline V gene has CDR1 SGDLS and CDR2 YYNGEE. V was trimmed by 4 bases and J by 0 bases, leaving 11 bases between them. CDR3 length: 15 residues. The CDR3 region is CASSPKPSSYNEQFF. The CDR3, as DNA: TGTGCCAGCAGCCCCAAGCCAAGCTCCTACAATGAGCAGTTCTTC. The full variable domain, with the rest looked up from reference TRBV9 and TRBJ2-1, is DSGVTQTPKHLITATGQRVTLRCSPRSGDLSVYWYQQSLDQGLQFLIQYYNGEERAKGNILERFSAQQFPDLHSELNLSSLELGDSALYFCASSPKPSSYNEQFFGPGTRLTVL.

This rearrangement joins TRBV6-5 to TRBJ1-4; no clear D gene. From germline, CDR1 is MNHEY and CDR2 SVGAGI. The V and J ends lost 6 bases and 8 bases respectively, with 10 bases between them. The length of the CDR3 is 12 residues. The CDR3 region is CASSTAGEKLFF. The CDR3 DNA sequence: TGTGCCAGCAGCACTGCAGGAGAAAAACTGTTTTTT.

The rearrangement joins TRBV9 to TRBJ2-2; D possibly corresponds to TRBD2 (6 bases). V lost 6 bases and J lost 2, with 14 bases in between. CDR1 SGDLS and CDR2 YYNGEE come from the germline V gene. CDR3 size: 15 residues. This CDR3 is CASTPGGSNTGELFF. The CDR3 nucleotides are TGTGCCAGCACCCCAGGAGGGAGTAACACCGGGGAGCTGTTTTTT.

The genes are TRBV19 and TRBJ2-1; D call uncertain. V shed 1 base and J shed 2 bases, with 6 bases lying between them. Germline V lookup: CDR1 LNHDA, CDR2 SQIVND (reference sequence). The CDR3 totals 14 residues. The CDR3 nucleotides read TGTGCCAGTAGTATAGGTCCAACCTACAATGAGCAGTTCTTC. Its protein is CASSIGPTYNEQFF.

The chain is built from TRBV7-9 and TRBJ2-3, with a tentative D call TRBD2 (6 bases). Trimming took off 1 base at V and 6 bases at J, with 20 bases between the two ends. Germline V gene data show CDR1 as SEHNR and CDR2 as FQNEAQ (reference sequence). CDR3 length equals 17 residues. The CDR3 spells CASSLDGRRGFFDTQYF. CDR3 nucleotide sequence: TGTGCCAGCAGCTTAGATGGCCGGCGGGGATTTTTCGATACGCAGTATTTT.

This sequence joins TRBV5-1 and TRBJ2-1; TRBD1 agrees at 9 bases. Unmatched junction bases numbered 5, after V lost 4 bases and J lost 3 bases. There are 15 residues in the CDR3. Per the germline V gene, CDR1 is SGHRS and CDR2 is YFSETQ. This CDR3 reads CASSPQTGGYNEQFF. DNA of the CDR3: TGCGCCAGCAGCCCACAGACAGGGGGCTACAATGAGCAGTTCTTC.

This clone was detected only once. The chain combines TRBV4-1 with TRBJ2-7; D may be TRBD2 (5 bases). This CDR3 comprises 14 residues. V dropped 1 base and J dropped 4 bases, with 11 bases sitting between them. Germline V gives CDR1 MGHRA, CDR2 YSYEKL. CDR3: CASSQGSGIYEQYF. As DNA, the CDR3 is TGCGCCAGCAGCCAAGGGTCCGGGATTTACGAGCAGTACTTC.

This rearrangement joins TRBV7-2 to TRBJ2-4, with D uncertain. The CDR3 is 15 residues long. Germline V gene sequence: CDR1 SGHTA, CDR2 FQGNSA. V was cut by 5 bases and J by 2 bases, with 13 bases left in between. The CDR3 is CASSADAGTKNIQYF. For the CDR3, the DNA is TGTGCCAGCAGCGCGGACGCTGGAACCAAAAACATTCAGTACTTC.

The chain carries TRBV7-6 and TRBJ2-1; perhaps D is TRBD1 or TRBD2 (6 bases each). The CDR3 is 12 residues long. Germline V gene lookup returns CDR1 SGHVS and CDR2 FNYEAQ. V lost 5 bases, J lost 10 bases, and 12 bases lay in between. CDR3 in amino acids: CASSPGGWEQFF. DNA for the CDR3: TGTGCCAGCAGCCCCGGGGGCTGGGAGCAGTTCTTC.

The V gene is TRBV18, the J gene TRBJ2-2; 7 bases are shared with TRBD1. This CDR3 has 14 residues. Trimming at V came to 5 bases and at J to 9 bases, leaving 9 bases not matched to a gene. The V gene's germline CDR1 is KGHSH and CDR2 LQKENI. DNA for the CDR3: TGTGCCAGCTCAACAGGGGTAGAAGTTTGGGAGCTGTTTTTT. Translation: CASSTGVEVWELFF.

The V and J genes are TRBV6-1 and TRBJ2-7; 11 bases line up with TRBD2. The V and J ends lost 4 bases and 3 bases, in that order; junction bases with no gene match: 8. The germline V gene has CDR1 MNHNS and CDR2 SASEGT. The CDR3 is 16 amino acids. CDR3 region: CASSGGVAGGLYEQYF. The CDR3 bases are TGTGCCAGCAGTGGGGGGGTAGCGGGAGGGCTCTACGAGCAGTACTTC.